This is a list of T cell receptor beta chains from one sample in a study of CD8 T cells in ankylosing spondylitis. Each CDR3 protein gets one entry after TCRdb re-called the 5' RACE reads with MiXCR. The repertoire holds around 88,000 distinct CDR3 sequences, with roughly 10% as singletons. The specimen sequenced was blood, either unsorted or a sorted T cell fraction (not recorded which). The receptor source for this set is a male donor with ankylosing spondylitis or in good health (not recorded which). CDR3s include the opening cysteine and the closing phenylalanine or tryptophan. The order of the fields is clone size, CDR3 length, V gene, J gene, D gene, CDR3 protein, CDR3 DNA. D genes are given only for firm matches. Only some rows state a clone size, as once, few, many or a class for expanded clones.

NA	16	TRBV5-1	TRBJ2-7	TRBD2	CASSLLEAGGTYEQYF	TGCGCCAGCAGCTTGTTGGAGGCGGGGGGGACCTACGAGCAGTACTTC
many	14	TRBV6-2/TRBV6-3	TRBJ2-5	TRBD1	CASSYDRGRETQYF	TGTGCCAGCAGTTATGACAGGGGGCGAGAGACCCAGTACTTC
many	13	TRBV29-1	TRBJ2-4	TRBD2	CSPREGRKNIQYF	TGCAGCCCAAGGGAGGGTAGGAAAAACATTCAGTACTTC
many	13	TRBV24-1	TRBJ1-6	TRBD1	CATRDRVNSPLHF	TGTGCCACGCGGGACAGGGTTAATTCACCCCTCCACTTT
few	15	TRBV5-1	TRBJ2-7	NA	CASGLGGLLDYEQYF	TGCGCCAGCGGGTTAGGAGGACTTCTCGATTACGAGCAGTACTTC
many	16	TRBV24-1	TRBJ2-1	NA	CATSTQSHRSYNEQFF	TGTGCCACCAGTACCCAGAGCCATCGCTCCTACAATGAGCAGTTCTTC
few	11	TRBV28	TRBJ1-1	NA	CASALNTEAFF	TGTGCCAGCGCACTGAACACTGAAGCTTTCTTT
many	15	TRBV29-1	TRBJ2-2	TRBD1	CSVARQGLDTGELFF	TGCAGCGTCGCCAGACAGGGTTTGGATACCGGGGAGCTGTTTTTT
NA	14	TRBV18	TRBJ2-2	NA	CASSPPDSFEELFF	TGTGCCAGCTCACCACCGGACAGTTTCGAGGAGCTGTTTTTT
many	15	TRBV12-3/TRBV12-4	TRBJ1-5	NA	CASSLFTEGDQPQHF	TGTGCCAGCAGTCTTTTCACCGAGGGGGATCAGCCCCAGCATTTT
few	16	TRBV2	TRBJ2-1	NA	CASSVRQLLASNEQFF	TGTGCCAGCAGTGTAAGACAGCTCTTAGCCTCCAATGAGCAGTTCTTC
many	15	TRBV20-1	TRBJ2-3	TRBD2	CSAPPGSAGGDTQYF	TGCAGTGCCCCCCCCGGTTCCGCGGGGGGGGATACGCAGTATTTT
many	16	TRBV4-2	TRBJ2-3	TRBD2	CASSQAPGLAGDTQYF	TGTGCCAGCAGCCAAGCCCCGGGACTAGCGGGGGATACGCAGTATTTT
few	13	TRBV5-5	TRBJ1-5	NA	CASSFDLNQPQHF	TGTGCCAGCAGCTTCGATCTTAATCAGCCCCAGCATTTT
few	15	TRBV3-1	TRBJ2-1	TRBD1	CASSQDGTDNNEQFF	TGTGCCAGCAGCCAAGACGGGACAGATAACAATGAGCAGTTCTTC
many	13	TRBV6-2/TRBV6-3	TRBJ2-3	NA	CASSWYVGDTQYF	TGTGCCAGCTCATGGTACGTCGGAGATACGCAGTATTTT
NA	14	TRBV5-1	TRBJ2-5	NA	CASSLDRAQETQYF	TGCGCCAGCAGCTTGGACCGAGCCCAAGAGACCCAGTACTTC
NA	17	TRBV12-3/TRBV12-4	TRBJ2-3	TRBD2	CASRPPPSGAGTDTQYF	TGTGCCAGCAGACCGCCACCCAGCGGGGCCGGCACAGATACGCAGTATTTT
many	13	TRBV5-4	TRBJ1-1	NA	CASRTAGFPEAFF	TGTGCCAGCAGAACTGCAGGGTTTCCTGAAGCTTTCTTT
NA	15	TRBV6-1	TRBJ2-5	TRBD1	CASHIGTDTGENQYF	TGTGCCAGCCATATCGGGACAGACACCGGGGAGAACCAGTACTTC
few	15	TRBV28	TRBJ1-5	NA	CATAWGAGSNQPQHF	TGTGCCACCGCCTGGGGGGCCGGTAGCAATCAGCCCCAGCATTTT
many	12	TRBV10-3	TRBJ2-5	NA	CAISDQQETQYF	TGTGCCATCAGTGATCAGCAAGAGACCCAGTACTTC
many	13	TRBV6-1	TRBJ2-7	NA	CASSPGTIREQYF	TGTGCCAGCAGTCCGGGAACCATTAGGGAGCAGTACTTC
many	15	TRBV7-7	TRBJ2-2	NA	CASSPRTANTGELFF	TGTGCTAGCAGCCCCAGGACAGCTAACACCGGGGAGCTGTTTTTT
many	23	TRBV7-2	TRBJ2-5	TRBD1	CASSGPNRGQEQGARMVQETQYF	TGTGCCAGCAGCGGACCGAATAGGGGACAAGAACAGGGGGCGCGAATGGTCCAAGAGACCCAGTACTTC
many	16	TRBV14	TRBJ2-7	NA	CASSQGLAGAHYEQYF	TGTGCCAGCAGCCAAGGTTTGGCAGGGGCGCACTACGAGCAGTACTTC
many	15	TRBV12-3/TRBV12-4	TRBJ1-1	NA	CASSFNAGVNTEAFF	TGTGCCAGCAGTTTTAACGCAGGGGTGAACACTGAAGCTTTCTTT
NA	14	TRBV24-1	TRBJ1-2	NA	CATSDLLGIYGYTF	TGTGCCACCAGTGATTTGCTAGGGATCTATGGCTACACCTTC
few	14	TRBV6-1	TRBJ2-3	NA	CASTLDRSTDTQYF	TGTGCCAGCACCTTGGACAGAAGCACAGATACGCAGTATTTT
many	11	TRBV12-3/TRBV12-4	TRBJ2-7	NA	CASSHSYEQYF	TGTGCCAGCAGTCACTCCTACGAGCAGTACTTC
few	15	TRBV6-1	TRBJ2-2	NA	CASRRTRKNTGELFF	TGTGCCAGCAGAAGGACGAGGAAGAACACCGGGGAGCTGTTTTTT
few	15	TRBV5-1	TRBJ1-3	NA	CASSLESGLGNTIYF	TGCGCCAGCAGCTTGGAGTCCGGGTTGGGAAACACCATATATTTT
many	16	TRBV7-6	TRBJ1-4	TRBD1	CASSPGQGGFNEKLFF	TGTGCCAGCAGCCCAGGACAGGGGGGATTTAATGAAAAACTGTTTTTT
many	16	TRBV3-1	TRBJ1-1	NA	CASSQLPGLMNTEAFF	TGTGCCAGCAGCCAACTACCGGGACTAATGAACACTGAAGCTTTCTTT
many	13	TRBV7-9	TRBJ2-7	NA	CASSLLTVYEQYF	TGTGCCAGCAGCTTATTAACGGTTTACGAGCAGTACTTC
few	16	TRBV27	TRBJ2-3	NA	CASRPLLAKRTDTQYF	TGTGCCAGCAGACCTCTCCTAGCGAAGAGAACAGATACGCAGTATTTT
many	15	TRBV10-3	TRBJ1-6	NA	CAIRDGTTAESPLHF	TGTGCCATCAGAGACGGGACGACCGCCGAATCACCCCTCCACTTT
many	15	TRBV12-3/TRBV12-4	TRBJ1-4	TRBD1	CASSLAGQGNEKLFF	TGTGCCAGCAGTTTAGCGGGACAGGGGAATGAAAAACTGTTTTTT
many	14	TRBV6-5	TRBJ2-3	NA	CASSYLGVTDTQYF	TGTGCCAGCAGTTACTTGGGCGTGACAGATACGCAGTATTTT
few	16	TRBV28	TRBJ2-5	TRBD2	CASSSRASGPQETQYF	TGTGCCAGCAGTTCCAGGGCTAGCGGTCCCCAAGAGACCCAGTACTTC
many	14	TRBV5-1	TRBJ1-1	NA	CASSPLGGITEAFF	TGCGCCAGCAGCCCCCTCGGAGGGATCACTGAAGCTTTCTTT
many	11	TRBV28	TRBJ2-7	NA	CASSYAYEQYF	TGTGCCAGCAGTTACGCCTACGAGCAGTACTTC
many	13	TRBV12-3/TRBV12-4	TRBJ2-7	NA	CASTPRTASKQYF	TGTGCCAGCACCCCTAGGACGGCTAGCAAGCAGTACTTC
many	15	TRBV5-1	TRBJ2-5	TRBD2	CASSLGLAGVETQYF	TGCGCCAGCAGCTTGGGACTAGCGGGAGTAGAGACCCAGTACTTC
many	16	TRBV7-7	TRBJ2-5	TRBD2	CASSPAREGRRETQYF	TGTGCTAGCAGCCCCGCCCGGGAGGGGCGGAGAGAGACCCAGTACTTC
NA	11	TRBV29-1	TRBJ1-4	NA	CSAEEDTKLFF	TGCAGCGCCGAGGAGGACACCAAACTGTTTTTT
NA	14	TRBV18	TRBJ2-7	TRBD1	CASSPDRATYEQHF	TGTGCCAGCTCACCCGACAGGGCAACCTACGAGCAGCACTTC
many	13	TRBV29-1	TRBJ2-5	TRBD1	CSVVQGGGETQYF	TGCAGCGTTGTACAGGGGGGAGGAGAGACCCAGTACTTC
many	15	TRBV12-3/TRBV12-4	TRBJ2-1	NA	CASSLGGARGSEQFF	TGTGCCAGCAGTTTAGGAGGGGCCCGGGGTAGTGAGCAGTTCTTC
many	16	TRBV4-1	TRBJ2-2	TRBD1	CASSQRDRVITGELFF	TGCGCCAGCAGCCAAAGGGACAGGGTGATCACCGGGGAGCTGTTTTTT
many	13	TRBV20-1	TRBJ2-5	NA	CSARNGGAETQYF	TGCAGTGCTAGGAACGGGGGAGCAGAGACCCAGTACTTC
many	17	TRBV3-1	TRBJ2-2	TRBD2	CASSPRTSGGDTGELFF	TGTGCCAGCAGCCCCCGGACTAGCGGGGGTGACACCGGGGAGCTGTTTTTT
few	17	TRBV18	TRBJ2-7	NA	CASSFGPDRTANYEQYF	TGTGCCAGCTCATTCGGTCCTGACAGGACAGCTAACTACGAGCAGTACTTC